This TCR beta chain derives from a study of response to subunit inactivated influenza vaccine. One entry per CDR3 protein, called by TCRdb with MiXCR from the RT-PCR reads. Counted here are around 600,000 distinct CDR3 sequences, around 11% occurring once; the ten biggest clones make up 11%. The V and J ends lost 4 bases and 1 base respectively, with 11 bases between them. The germline gives CDR1 SNHLY, CDR2 FYNNEI. This CDR3 has 15 amino acids. The data were also submitted as part of a second study, on T cells expressing NK-cell markers. That paper adds: Beta-chain TCR cDNA was generated via 5'RACE template switching with UMIs. HCMV seropositivity marked most of the eight sequenced donors; one was seronegative. In several experiments, sorting was restricted to alpha-beta TCR T cells by an anti-gamma-delta TCR antibody. In a handful of donors, these clonotypes also led the CD3+CD56-NKG2C+ fraction.

The material was PBMCs from blood, obtained on the day of vaccination. The rearrangement uses TRBV2 and TRBJ1-5; TRBD1 might be the D (5 bases). The TCR sequence derives from a man aged 45-65 years who received an inactivated influenza vaccine. Here the CDR3 reads CASSGQGLSNQPQHF. In DNA form, the CDR3 reads TGTGCCAGCAGTGGGCAGGGTTTGAGCAATCAGCCCCAGCATTTT. Filled out from reference TRBV2 and TRBJ1-5, the complete variable domain reads EPEVTQTPSHQVTQMGQEVILRCVPISNHLYFYWYRQILGQKVEFLVSFYNNEISEKSEIFDDQFSVERPDGSNFTLKIRSTKLEDSAMYFCASSGQGLSNQPQHFGDGTRLSIL.